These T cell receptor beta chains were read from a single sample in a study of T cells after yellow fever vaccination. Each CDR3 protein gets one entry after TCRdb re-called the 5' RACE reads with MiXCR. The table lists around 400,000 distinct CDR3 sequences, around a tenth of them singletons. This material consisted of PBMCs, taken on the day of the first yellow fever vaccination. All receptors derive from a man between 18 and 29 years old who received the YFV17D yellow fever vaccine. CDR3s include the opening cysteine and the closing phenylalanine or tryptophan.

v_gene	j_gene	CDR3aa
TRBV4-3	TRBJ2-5	CASSQVPDETQYF
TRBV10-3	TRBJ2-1	CAIRYSGGGRNEQFF
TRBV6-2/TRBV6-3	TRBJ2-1	CASSYSRGGYNEQFF
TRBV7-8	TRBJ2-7	CASSSWTGLYEQYF
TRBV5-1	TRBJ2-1	CASSLDPRFGQFF
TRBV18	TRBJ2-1	CASSPPSGTRGNEQFF
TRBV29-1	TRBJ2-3	CSVAKSTSYTDTQYF
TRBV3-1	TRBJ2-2	CASSQADGELFF
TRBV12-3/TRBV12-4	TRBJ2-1	CASSQWTSSYNEQFF
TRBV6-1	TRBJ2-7	CASSTRDIYEQYF
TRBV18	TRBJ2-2	CASSSRLAGNTGELFF
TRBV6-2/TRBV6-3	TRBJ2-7	CASSYSGTVYEQYF
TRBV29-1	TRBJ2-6	CSASSASGANVLTF
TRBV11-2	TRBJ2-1	CASSLDQVEQFF
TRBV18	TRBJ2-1	CASSPAIVRSPYNEQFF
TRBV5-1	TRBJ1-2	CASSDEGWYGYTF
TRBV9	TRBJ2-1	CASGLQSSYNEQFF
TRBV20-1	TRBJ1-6	CSAIVASPPLHF
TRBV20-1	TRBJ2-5	CSARHPGGPGTQYF
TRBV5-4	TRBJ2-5	CASSGDRGRKETQYF
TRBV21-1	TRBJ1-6	CASSNTGKNSPLHF
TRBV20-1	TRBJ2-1	CSARGGGREQFF
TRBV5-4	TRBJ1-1	CASSPGTDGAFF
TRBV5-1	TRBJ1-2	CASSLDGGLGYGYTF
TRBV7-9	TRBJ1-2	CASSYGQNGYTF
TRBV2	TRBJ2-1	CASSEAGGAYNEQFF
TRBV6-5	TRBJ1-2	CASRDREIYGYTF
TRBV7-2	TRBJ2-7	CASSTGSSYEQYF
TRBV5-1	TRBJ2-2	CASSPRTGGSTGELFF
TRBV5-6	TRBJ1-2	CASSLAGTPPGYTF
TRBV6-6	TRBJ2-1	CASSYAAEWQFF
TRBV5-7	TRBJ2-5	CASRILTGGPLRDAQYF
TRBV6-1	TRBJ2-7	CASSLRGQGTPRAYEQYF
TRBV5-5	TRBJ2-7	CASSLDWPRPTYEQYF
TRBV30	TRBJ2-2	CAWSWSGVAGELFF
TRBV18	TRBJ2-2	CASSLRSNTGELFF
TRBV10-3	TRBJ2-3	CAISPGTSGGTDTQYF
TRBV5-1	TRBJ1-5	CASSFEGNNQPQHF